This TCR beta chain was identified during a study of CD8 T cells in ankylosing spondylitis. Points from the study as a whole: In ankylosing spondylitis patients, matched synovial fluid reportedly showed significant enrichment of disease-linked clones.

CDR3 length: 19 amino acids. Trimming pared 6 bases from V and 0 bases from J, leaving 24 bases between. Germline values: CDR1 LGHDT, CDR2 YNNKEL (reference sequence). Each TCR beta library was made by quantitative 5'-RACE that incorporated molecular barcodes. One entry per CDR3 protein, called by TCRdb with MiXCR from the 5' RACE reads. This sample has around 300,000 distinct CDR3 sequences, with approximately 14% found just once. A note on this clonotype: Its cognate antigen is unknown.

The source material was blood, either unsorted or a sorted T cell fraction (not recorded which). This receptor was obtained from a male donor with ankylosing spondylitis or in good health (not recorded which). The gene calls are TRBV3-1 and TRBJ1-5; tentative D call: TRBD1 (5 bases). The CDR3 region is CASRMDHVVGGYSNQPQHF. The CDR3 nucleotides read TGTGCCAGCAGAATGGACCACGTCGTTGGGGGATATAGCAATCAGCCCCAGCATTTT. The entire variable domain, with the rest obtained from reference TRBV3-1 and TRBJ1-5, is as follows: DTAVSQTPKYLVTQMGNDKSIKCEQNLGHDTMYWYKQDSKKFLKIMFSYNNKELIINETVPNRFSPKSPDKAHLNLHINSLELGDSAVYFCASRMDHVVGGYSNQPQHFGDGTRLSIL.